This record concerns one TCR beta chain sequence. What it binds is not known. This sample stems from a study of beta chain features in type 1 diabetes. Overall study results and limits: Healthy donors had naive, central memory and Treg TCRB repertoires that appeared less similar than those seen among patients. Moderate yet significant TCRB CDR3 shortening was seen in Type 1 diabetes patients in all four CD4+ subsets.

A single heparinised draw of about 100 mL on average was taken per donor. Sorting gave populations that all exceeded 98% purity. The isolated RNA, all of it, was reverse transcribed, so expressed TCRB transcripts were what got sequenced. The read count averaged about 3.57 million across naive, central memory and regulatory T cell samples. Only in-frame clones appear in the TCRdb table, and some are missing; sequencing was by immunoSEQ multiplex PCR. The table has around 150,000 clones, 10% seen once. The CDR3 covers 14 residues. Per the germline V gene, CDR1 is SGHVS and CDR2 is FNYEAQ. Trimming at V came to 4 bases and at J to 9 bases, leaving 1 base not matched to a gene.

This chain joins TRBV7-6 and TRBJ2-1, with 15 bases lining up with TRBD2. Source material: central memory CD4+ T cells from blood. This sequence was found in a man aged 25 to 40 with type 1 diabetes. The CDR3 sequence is CASSSGLAGGEQFF. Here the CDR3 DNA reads TGTGCCAGCAGCTCGGGACTAGCGGGAGGTGAGCAGTTCTTC.